The 28 T cell receptor beta chains reported below all come from one sample, sequenced in a study of blood T cell repertoires in COVID-19. Method: immunoSEQ multiplex PCR; TCRdb's copy keeps in-frame clones and lacks some. The top ten hold around 1.5% of the sample, which has 400,000 to 450,000 clones, around nine tenths seen once. Sample: peripheral blood. The receptors stem from a woman between 35 and 50 years old with COVID-19, enrolled during active disease.

The J gene is TRBJ1-6, the V gene TRBV18; 9 bases are shared with TRBD1. V was clipped by 6 bases and J by 3 bases; unmatched bases: 3. Germline V gene lookup returns CDR1 KGHSH and CDR2 LQKENI. The CDR3 extends over 15 amino acids. The DNA of the CDR3 is TGTGCCAGCTCCGAGACAGGGGGCTATAATTCACCCCTCCACTTT. Translated: CASSETGGYNSPLHF.

The chain carries TRBV18 and TRBJ2-3; 9 bases align to TRBD1. The J segment lost 2 bases and the V segment lost 5 bases, leaving 5 bases of the junction unmatched. The CDR3 is 15 residues long. Germline CDR1 reads KGHSH; CDR2 reads LQKENI. The chain's CDR3 is CASSSTGGDTDTQYF. The CDR3 nucleotides read TGTGCCAGCTCATCGACAGGGGGTGACACAGATACGCAGTATTTT.

The rearrangement links TRBV5-5 to TRBJ1-1; TRBD1 might be the D (6 bases). Germline loops: CDR1 SGHKS, CDR2 YYEKEE (reference sequence). This CDR3 comprises 12 residues. V lost 3 bases and J 6 bases, leaving 9 bases between the germline ends. CDR3 sequence: CASSSWTAEAFF. The CDR3 DNA reads as TGTGCCAGCAGCTCGTGGACAGCTGAAGCTTTCTTT. Combining the CDR3 with reference TRBV5-5 and TRBJ1-1 gives the whole variable domain DAGVTQSPTHLIKTRGQQVTLRCSPISGHKSVSWYQQVLGQGPQFIFQYYEKEERGRGNFPDRFSARQFPNYSSELNVNALLLGDSALYLCASSSWTAEAFFGQGTRLTVV.

This clone was seen more than once but under ten times. The chain is built from TRBV7-2 and TRBJ2-3; 9 positions match TRBD1. Germline assignment: CDR1 SGHTA and CDR2 FQGNSA. J lost 0 bases, V lost 8 bases, and 6 bases had no gene match. The CDR3 is 15 residues long. Here the CDR3 DNA reads TGTGCCAGCGGGCGGACAGGGGTGAGCACAGATACGCAGTATTTT. It codes for CASGRTGVSTDTQYF.

V is TRBV6-5 and J is TRBJ1-1; D ambiguous. The germline V gene encodes CDR1 MNHEY and CDR2 SVGAGI. V lost 2 bases, J lost 1 base, and 11 bases lay in between. CDR3 length equals 15 residues. The CDR3 sequence is CASSYLLGANTEAFF. The CDR3 region has the DNA TGTGCCAGCAGTTACCTCCTGGGAGCGAACACTGAAGCTTTCTTT.

V is TRBV3-1 (or the pseudogene TRBV3-2) and J is TRBJ2-7; D call uncertain. Trimming cost V 4 bases and J 4 bases, with 17 bases left between them. CDR3 length: 15 residues. CDR1 LGHDT and CDR2 YNNKEL come from the germline V gene (reference sequence). The CDR3 here is CASSPRRVPLYEQYF. CDR3 sequence (DNA): TGTGCCAGCAGCCCCCGCCGGGTTCCCTTATACGAGCAGTACTTC.

The chain carries TRBV18 and TRBJ1-4; 7 positions agree with TRBD1. The J segment lost 7 bases and the V segment lost 3 bases, leaving 2 bases of the junction unmatched. Looked up from germline, CDR1 is KGHSH and CDR2 is LQKENI. The CDR3 has 13 amino acids. The CDR3 DNA sequence: TGTGCCAGCTCACCGGACAGGACTGAAAAACTGTTTTTT. Protein: CASSPDRTEKLFF.

This sequence joins TRBV6-5 and TRBJ2-2; no clear D gene. V was cut by 6 bases and J by 2 bases, with 10 bases left in between. The CDR3 loop spans 14 amino acids. Per the germline V gene, CDR1 is MNHEY and CDR2 is SVGAGI. CDR3 nucleotides: TGTGCCAGCAGACCCTCGGGTAACACCGGGGAGCTGTTTTTT. Amino acids: CASRPSGNTGELFF.

Comments on this clone: The germline gene is not matched at one end of the junction; a read error may be the cause. The chain employs TRBV25-1 and TRBJ1-2; 8 bases fit TRBD1. The CDR3 is made up of 13 amino acids. From germline, CDR1 is MGHDK and CDR2 SYGVNS. The CDR3 loop is CASTSGTGYRYTF. In DNA, the CDR3 is TGTGCCAGCACCTCGGGGACAGGCTATCGCTACACCTTC.

The rearrangement joins TRBV6-2 or TRBV6-3 to TRBJ2-7; 9 bases map to TRBD1. Losses at the gene ends were 6 bases for V and 3 bases for J; bases not matched to a gene: 30. Germline V gene lookup returns CDR1 MNHEY and CDR2 SVGEGT. The CDR3 spans 22 residues. Here the CDR3 reads CASSPPNDEPQGAHRSIYEQYF. DNA for the CDR3: TGTGCCAGCAGCCCCCCCAATGACGAACCACAGGGGGCTCATCGAAGTATCTACGAGCAGTACTTC.

This clone was seen once. This sequence joins TRBV6-6 and TRBJ1-4, with a tentative D call TRBD1 (5 bases). The CDR3 totals 12 residues. Germline-derived CDR1 and CDR2 are MNHNY and SVGAGI (reference sequence). The CDR3 sequence is CGAGPFNEKLFF. For the CDR3, the DNA is TGTGGTGCGGGGCCCTTTAATGAAAAACTGTTTTTT.

The genes are TRBV7-9 and TRBJ2-1; D is perhaps TRBD2 (6 bases). The CDR3 extends over 15 amino acids. Trimming removed 4 bases from V and 10 bases from J, with 20 bases in between. From germline, CDR1 is SEHNR and CDR2 FQNEAQ (reference sequence). The CDR3 loop is CASSSTPGLPGEQFF. The CDR3 DNA sequence: TGTGCCAGCAGCTCGACCCCGGGACTGCCGGGGGAGCAGTTCTTC.

The CDR3 nucleotides read TGTGCCAGTAGGGACGGGGGGAGCTCCTACAATGAGCAGTTCTTC. This encodes CASRDGGSSYNEQFF. The chain combines TRBV19 with TRBJ2-1; 7 positions match TRBD2. V gave up 6 bases and J gave up 0 bases; unmatched junction bases: 5. The CDR3 contains 15 residues. CDR1 is LNHDA, CDR2 SQIVND, per germline (reference sequence).

The chain uses TRBV5-1 and TRBJ2-5; 7 positions match TRBD1. Per the germline V gene, CDR1 is SGHRS and CDR2 is YFSETQ. There are 14 residues in the CDR3. The trim removed 3 bases at V and 1 base at J, leaving 3 bases unmatched. Here the CDR3 reads CASSWDSLQETQYF. The CDR3 DNA reads as TGCGCCAGCAGCTGGGACAGCCTCCAAGAGACCCAGTACTTC.

This clone was detected once. V gene TRBV10-3 combines with J gene TRBJ2-7; a possible D gene is TRBD1 (6 bases). CDR1 and CDR2 from the germline V gene are ENHRY and SYGVKD. The germline V and J ends were trimmed by 5 bases and 6 bases, with 8 bases remaining between them. There are 11 residues in the CDR3. DNA for the CDR3: TGTGCCATCAGTCCAGGGGTCGAGCAGTACTTC. Protein product: CAISPGVEQYF.

This CDR3 reads CASSQPWETNYGYTF. CDR3 sequence (DNA): TGCGCCAGCAGCCAGCCGTGGGAGACTAACTATGGCTACACCTTC. The gene calls are TRBV4-1 and TRBJ1-2; no definite D call. Germline V gene lookup returns CDR1 MGHRA and CDR2 YSYEKL. The CDR3 loop spans 15 amino acids. V gave up 3 bases and J gave up 0 bases, with 11 bases separating them.

The gene calls are TRBV6-5 and TRBJ2-2; 7 positions match TRBD2. This CDR3 comprises 15 residues. J was trimmed by 7 bases and V by 0 bases; bases with no gene match: 5. Germline assignment: CDR1 MNHEY and CDR2 SVGAGI. The CDR3 loop is CASSYSSGVNGELFF. The CDR3 DNA sequence: TGTGCCAGCAGTTACTCCAGCGGGGTAAACGGGGAGCTGTTTTTT.

CDR3 sequence: CASSIDRTGRRNTEAFF. The CDR3 nucleotides read TGTGCCAGTAGTATAGATCGGACAGGGAGGAGGAACACTGAAGCTTTCTTT. J is TRBJ1-1 and V is TRBV19; 8 positions match TRBD1. J gave up 1 base and V 0 bases, and 7 bases lay outside the gene matches. The germline V gene encodes CDR1 LNHDA and CDR2 SQIVND (reference sequence). This CDR3 spans 17 amino acids.

The chain uses TRBV2 and TRBJ1-3; a weak D match, TRBD1 (6 bases). Trimming took 5 bases from V and 6 from J, leaving 20 bases between them. The CDR3 consists of 16 residues. Germline V gene sequence: CDR1 SNHLY, CDR2 FYNNEI. CDR3 in DNA: TGTGCCAGCAGTAGCCGGGACACTGGAGAAACAAACACCATATATTTT. It encodes CASSSRDTGETNTIYF.

The rearrangement links TRBV9 to TRBJ2-1, with TRBD2 identical over 7 bases. This CDR3 is built from 14 residues. Germline CDR1 is SGDLS and CDR2 is YYNGEE. The J segment lost 1 base and the V segment lost 4 bases, leaving 2 bases of the junction unmatched. CDR3 region: CASSLGGSYNEQFF. The CDR3 nucleotides read TGTGCCAGCAGCCTGGGAGGGTCCTACAATGAGCAGTTCTTC.

The rearrangement uses TRBV4-2 and TRBJ1-4, with 7 positions matching TRBD1. This CDR3 comprises 13 residues. The junction had 1 base not matched to a gene; V was cut back by 4 bases and J by 5 bases. The germline V gene encodes CDR1 LGHNA and CDR2 YNFKEQ. The CDR3 nucleotides read TGTGCCAGCAGCCCACAGGGGAATGAAAAACTGTTTTTT. Translating it yields CASSPQGNEKLFF.

The V and J genes are TRBV9 and TRBJ2-2, with 9 nucleotides matching TRBD2. J was trimmed by 1 base and V by 1 base; bases with no gene match: 5. The germline gives CDR1 SGDLS, CDR2 YYNGEE. The CDR3 spans 17 residues. This CDR3 is CASSVNRAGGNTGELFF. The DNA of the CDR3 is TGTGCCAGCAGCGTAAATAGAGCGGGGGGGAACACCGGGGAGCTGTTTTTT.

The chain combines TRBV7-6 with TRBJ2-2, with 12 bases lining up with TRBD1. The germline CDR1 and CDR2 sequences are SGHVS and FNYEAQ. The CDR3 has 17 amino acids. Unmatched junction bases numbered 8, after V lost 4 bases and J lost 5 bases. CDR3 in DNA: TGTGCCAGCAGCTCGCTCCGGGACAGGGGGCGAACCGGGGAGCTGTTTTTT. It is translated as CASSSLRDRGRTGELFF.

The rearrangement uses TRBV9 and TRBJ2-5; TRBD2 aligns across 7 bases. The V and J ends lost 0 bases and 2 bases, in that order; junction bases with no gene match: 7. Germline V CDR1 and CDR2: SGDLS, YYNGEE. This CDR3 comprises 16 residues. CDR3 protein: CASSVGLAENQETQYF. CDR3 coding DNA: TGTGCCAGCAGCGTAGGGCTAGCGGAAAATCAAGAGACCCAGTACTTC. Full variable domain (remainder filled in from reference TRBV9 and TRBJ2-5): DSGVTQTPKHLITATGQRVTLRCSPRSGDLSVYWYQQSLDQGLQFLIQYYNGEERAKGNILERFSAQQFPDLHSELNLSSLELGDSALYFCASSVGLAENQETQYFGPGTRLLVL.

The chain combines TRBV7-6 with TRBJ1-6; TRBD1 agrees at 10 bases. Germline CDR1 SGHVS, CDR2 FNYEAQ. The CDR3 covers 15 residues. With V trimmed by 4 bases and J by 6 bases, 3 bases remained unmatched. DNA of the CDR3: TGTGCCAGCAGCTCGGGACAGGGGCGTAATTCACCCCTCCACTTT. Protein sequence: CASSSGQGRNSPLHF.

As regards this clone: The sample holds other DNA sequences that translate to the same CDR3. The CDR3 DNA follows: TGTGCCAGCAGCTTAACAGGTGGTAATGGCTACACCTTC. It yields the protein CASSLTGGNGYTF. The chain uses TRBV5-5 and TRBJ1-2; possibly TRBD1 for D (5 bases). Germline V lookup: CDR1 SGHKS, CDR2 YYEKEE (reference sequence). V dropped 2 bases and J dropped 6 bases, with 11 bases sitting between them. The CDR3 has 13 amino acids.

This chain links TRBV2 with TRBJ1-4; TRBD1 is a possible D gene (6 bases). CDR3 length: 17 amino acids. Looked up from germline, CDR1 is SNHLY and CDR2 is FYNNEI. V gave up 7 bases and J gave up 7 bases, with 25 bases separating them. In nucleotides, the CDR3 is TGTGCCAGCACTCAGGACAGTTACGATTTCTTTGGTGAAAAACTGTTTTTT. Translation: CASTQDSYDFFGEKLFF.

The V and J genes are TRBV6-1 and TRBJ1-4; 8 bases map to TRBD1. Germline-derived CDR1 and CDR2 are MNHNS and SASEGT. After removal of 1 base from V and 7 bases from J, the junction contained 2 bases not matched to a gene. This CDR3 has 14 residues. The CDR3, as DNA: TGTGCCAGCAGTGAAGGTCAGGGGGCTGAAAAACTGTTTTTT. It codes for CASSEGQGAEKLFF.